A single sample is the source of the 29 T cell receptor beta chains below, sequenced in a study of cytotoxic CD8 clonotypes in ibrutinib-treated CLL (dated by TCRdb to the early 2020s). The sample's time point, from its label and the paper: about eleven months on ibrutinib. The protocol used for the library was the immunoSEQ multiplex PCR assay. Not all clones reach the TCRdb copy of this immuneACCESS table, which keeps in-frame sequences only. Checked studies attribute under half of the gap to unresolved V genes and leave the rest unexplained. This sample gives some 200,000 clones in total; approximately 70% of them show up just once. The ten largest make up 5.5% to 7% of the sample. This sample comprised PBMCs, obtained after 12 months of ibrutinib treatment. Receptors originate from a human donor with chronic lymphocytic leukemia.

For the CDR3, the DNA is TGTGCCAGCAGCAAAGGGACGGAGAACACTGAAGCTTTCTTT. This translates into CASSKGTENTEAFF. The gene calls are TRBV7-3 and TRBJ1-1; tentative D call: TRBD1 (5 bases). The germline V and J ends were trimmed by 5 bases and 1 base, with 11 bases remaining between them. Germline CDR1 is SGHTA and CDR2 is FQGTGA. This CDR3 comprises 14 residues. Full variable domain (outside the CDR3, taken from reference TRBV7-3 and TRBJ1-1): GAGVSQTPSNKVTEKGKYVELRCDPISGHTALYWYRQSLGQGPEFLIYFQGTGAADDSGLPNDRFFAVRPEGSVSTLKIQRTERGDSAVYLCASSKGTENTEAFFGQGTRLTVV.

J is TRBJ2-7 and V is TRBV7-2; D is unclear. This CDR3 region has 14 residues. Germline CDR1 and CDR2: SGHTA and FQGNSA. V was pared by 5 bases and J by 6 bases, with 17 bases between. The CDR3 DNA reads as TGTGCCAGCAGCCCCTATAGACCCAAGGGCGAGCAGTACTTC. Encoded protein: CASSPYRPKGEQYF.

The chain uses TRBV10-3 and TRBJ1-5, with unresolved D. Trimming cost V 2 bases and J 7 bases, with 15 bases left between them. This CDR3 contains 15 residues. The germline V gene has CDR1 ENHRY and CDR2 SYGVKD. This chain's CDR3 is CAISENLRVGQPQHF. CDR3 DNA: TGTGCCATCAGTGAGAATTTGAGGGTTGGCCAGCCCCAGCATTTT.

V usage is TRBV9 and J usage is TRBJ1-2; 9 nucleotides match TRBD1. Trimming at V came to 4 bases and at J to 8 bases, leaving 3 bases not matched to a gene. This CDR3 is 12 amino acids long. Germline V gene lookup returns CDR1 SGDLS and CDR2 YYNGEE. The CDR3 loop reads CASSRTGVGYTF. In DNA form, the CDR3 reads TGTGCCAGCAGCCGGACAGGGGTAGGCTACACCTTC.

This clone was observed a few times. The chain carries TRBV5-5 and TRBJ2-7; 9 bases line up with TRBD1. The CDR3 loop spans 14 amino acids. Germline V gene sequence: CDR1 SGHKS, CDR2 YYEKEE (reference sequence). With 4 bases clipped from V and 5 bases from J, the junction kept 7 bases outside the gene matches. CDR3 amino acids: CASSHQDRGHEQYF. The CDR3 DNA follows: TGTGCCAGCAGCCATCAGGACAGGGGCCACGAGCAGTACTTC.

This chain links TRBV7-9 with TRBJ1-2, with D possibly matching TRBD1 (6 bases). The CDR3 totals 12 residues. V dropped 8 bases and J dropped 8 bases, with 15 bases sitting between them. Looked up from germline, CDR1 is SEHNR and CDR2 is FQNEAQ (reference sequence). The CDR3: CASYWGGRGYTF. CDR3 bases: TGTGCCAGCTACTGGGGGGGCCGAGGCTACACCTTC.

The chain recombines TRBV1 with TRBJ2-3; the table gives TRBD1 as D, unverified against the DNA. TRBV1 corresponds to a pseudogene. This CDR3 has 15 residues. CDR3 in amino acids: CTSSQPGQGTDTQYF. In DNA, the CDR3 is TGCACCAGCAGCCAGCCCGGACAGGGAACAGATACGCAGTATTTT.

The CDR3 DNA is TGTGCCTGGAGTGTACCTCAGGGGTTCACTGAAGCTTTCTTT. As protein: CAWSVPQGFTEAFF. The genes are TRBV30 and TRBJ1-1; D may be TRBD1 (6 bases). V shed 0 bases and J shed 4 bases, with 12 bases lying between them. This CDR3 spans 14 amino acids. Germline V gives CDR1 GTSNPN, CDR2 SVGIG (reference sequence).

V gene TRBV7-2 combines with J gene TRBJ1-1; D is ambiguous. The CDR3 is 13 residues long. Trimming pared 4 bases from V and 1 base from J, leaving 7 bases between. CDR1 SGHTA and CDR2 FQGNSA come from the germline V gene. The CDR3 coding sequence is TGTGCCAGCAGCTATTCTTGGAACACTGAAGCTTTCTTT. Protein: CASSYSWNTEAFF.

This chain uses TRBV29-1 with TRBJ1-1, with no clear D. Germline CDR1 and CDR2: SQVTM and ANQGSEA. The CDR3 spans 11 residues. V dropped 5 bases and J dropped 4 bases, with 8 bases sitting between them. The DNA of the CDR3 is TGCAGCGTTTACCGGGGCACTGAAGCTTTCTTT. Translating gives CSVYRGTEAFF.

On this clone itself: At the DNA level, this CDR3 is encoded by other sequences in the same sample as well. The gene calls are TRBV30 and TRBJ1-1; no clear D gene. Trimming shortened V by 0 bases and J by 1 base, and 6 bases separated the two germline ends. This CDR3 has 13 amino acids. Germline loops: CDR1 GTSNPN, CDR2 SVGIG (reference sequence). The CDR3 nucleotides read TGTGCCTGGAGTGTGTCAGAGAACACTGAAGCTTTCTTT. It translates to CAWSVSENTEAFF.

The V call is TRBV21-1, the J call TRBJ2-1; the table's D gene call, TRBD2, was not cross checked with the DNA. TRBV21-1 represents a pseudogene. This CDR3 has 15 amino acids. The DNA of the CDR3 is TGTGCCAGCAGCATAGCGGGGAGCTCCTACAATGAGCAGTTCTTC. It translates to CASSIAGSSYNEQFF.

The V gene is TRBV6-5, the J gene TRBJ1-1; D not resolved. The CDR3 extends over 13 amino acids. The germline V gene has CDR1 MNHEY and CDR2 SVGAGI. V gave up 7 bases and J gave up 4 bases, with 13 bases separating them. The chain's CDR3 is CASTQRQGTEAFF. CDR3 sequence (DNA): TGTGCCAGCACCCAAAGGCAAGGCACTGAAGCTTTCTTT.

This chain joins TRBV9 and TRBJ1-2; no clear D. V was trimmed by 6 bases and J by 4 bases, leaving 22 bases between them. The length of the CDR3 is 16 residues. The germline V gene encodes CDR1 SGDLS and CDR2 YYNGEE. The CDR3 reads CASTSTGLARGYGYTF. In DNA form, the CDR3 reads TGTGCCAGCACGTCGACGGGGTTGGCCCGGGGCTATGGCTACACCTTC.

This clone is a singleton in its sample. The chain couples TRBV5-5 to TRBJ2-7; 11 bases agree with TRBD2. The V gene end was trimmed by 7 bases and the J gene end by 8 bases; junction bases not matched to a gene: 14. Per the germline V gene, CDR1 is SGHKS and CDR2 is YYEKEE (reference sequence). The CDR3 contains 15 residues. The DNA of the CDR3 is TGTGCCAGCGGTTCCACTAGCGGGGGACCCTATCAGCAGTACTTC. Translation gives CASGSTSGGPYQQYF.

The table lists this clone with a few counts. The rearrangement uses TRBV5-1 and TRBJ1-1; no clear D. The CDR3 extends over 15 amino acids. Trimming stripped 0 bases from V and 0 bases from J, with 9 bases between. The V gene's germline CDR1 is SGHRS and CDR2 YFSETQ. The CDR3 loop is CASSLDGVVNTEAFF. DNA of the CDR3: TGCGCCAGCAGCTTGGATGGGGTCGTGAACACTGAAGCTTTCTTT.

CDR3 in amino acids: CASSRDRRTYNEQFF. The CDR3, as DNA: TGTGCCAGCAGTAGGGACCGAAGGACCTACAATGAGCAGTTCTTC. The chain is built from TRBV6-5 and TRBJ2-1; D could derive from TRBD1 or TRBD2 (5 bases each). The germline V and J ends were trimmed by 5 bases and 2 bases, with 13 bases remaining between them. The CDR3 is made up of 15 amino acids. Germline loops: CDR1 MNHEY, CDR2 SVGAGI.

The chain combines TRBV28 with TRBJ2-7; perhaps TRBD2 as D (6 bases). V was trimmed by 6 bases and J by 3 bases, leaving 15 bases between them. From germline, CDR1 is MDHEN and CDR2 SYDVKM. The CDR3 spans 14 residues. The CDR3 bases are TGTGCCAGCAGCACCCTAGCGCCTTACTACGAGCAGTACTTC. It yields the protein CASSTLAPYYEQYF.

The chain recombines TRBV27 with TRBJ1-2; D gene unclear. Per the germline V gene, CDR1 is MNHEY and CDR2 is SMNVEV (reference sequence). The CDR3 spans 14 residues. V was trimmed by 11 bases and J by 2 bases, leaving 18 bases between them. The CDR3 reads CAGRLKAVNYGYTF. The CDR3 coding sequence is TGTGCCGGCCGACTCAAGGCCGTAAACTATGGCTACACCTTC.

This clone was counted a few times. The chain combines TRBV7-9 with TRBJ1-6, with 9 nucleotides matching TRBD1. The CDR3 is made up of 15 amino acids. Trimming at V came to 4 bases and at J to 6 bases, leaving 4 bases not matched to a gene. CDR1 and CDR2 from the germline V gene are SEHNR and FQNEAQ (reference sequence). The CDR3 here is CASSSRQGVNSPLHF. CDR3 nucleotide sequence: TGTGCCAGCAGCTCGAGACAGGGGGTTAATTCACCCCTCCACTTT. The entire variable domain, with the rest obtained from reference TRBV7-9 and TRBJ1-6, is as follows: DTGVSQNPRHKITKRGQNVTFRCDPISEHNRLYWYRQTLGQGPEFLTYFQNEAQLEKSRLLSDRFSAERPKGSFSTLEIQRTEQGDSAMYLCASSSRQGVNSPLHFGNGTRLTVT.

The chain carries TRBV27 and TRBJ2-5; no clear D. Germline V gene lookup returns CDR1 MNHEY and CDR2 SMNVEV (reference sequence). V gave up 2 bases and J gave up 2 bases, with 6 bases separating them. The CDR3 contains 13 residues. The CDR3 DNA sequence: TGTGCCAGCAGTTTAAGGCCACAAGAGACCCAGTACTTC. It codes for CASSLRPQETQYF.

The chain has TRBV30 and TRBJ1-1; D is undetermined. V gave up 2 bases and J gave up 2 bases, with 9 bases separating them. The germline gives CDR1 GTSNPN, CDR2 SVGIG (reference sequence). This CDR3 has 13 residues. CDR3 in DNA: TGTGCCTGGAGTAGGGCACCAAACACTGAAGCTTTCTTT. It encodes CAWSRAPNTEAFF.

The genes are TRBV7-2 and TRBJ1-1; D is possibly TRBD1 (5 bases). V shed 5 bases and J shed 2 bases, with 9 bases lying between them. This CDR3 region has 13 residues. Germline CDR1 and CDR2: SGHTA and FQGNSA. CDR3 sequence (DNA): TGTGCCAGCAGCGGGGACTTAAACACTGAAGCTTTCTTT. Translation: CASSGDLNTEAFF.

The rearrangement uses TRBV30 and TRBJ2-2, with 7 bases that match TRBD2. Trimming cost V 4 bases and J 6 bases; bases outside gene matches: 8. This CDR3 is 14 amino acids long. The germline V gene encodes CDR1 GTSNPN and CDR2 SVGIG (reference sequence). The CDR3 region has the DNA TGTGCCTGGATCCCCGGGACTAAGGCCGGGGAGCTGTTTTTT. Residues: CAWIPGTKAGELFF.

The V and J genes are TRBV25-1 and TRBJ1-1; D not resolved. The V end was cut by 3 bases, the J end by 6 bases, with 14 bases between. The CDR3 runs to 14 residues. Germline CDR1 and CDR2: MGHDK and SYGVNS. The CDR3 DNA reads TGTGCCAGCAGTGACACCCTACGGGCCGCTGAAGCTTTCTTT. This gives the protein CASSDTLRAAEAFF.

The rearrangement links TRBV5-1 to TRBJ1-1, with TRBD1 matching 9 bases. This CDR3 is built from 14 residues. J lost 4 bases, V lost 6 bases, and 7 bases had no gene match. CDR1 is SGHRS and CDR2 is YFSETQ in the germline V gene. CDR3 residues: CASTTGGAGTEAFF. CDR3 bases: TGCGCCAGCACTACAGGGGGCGCGGGCACTGAAGCTTTCTTT.

The CDR3 here is CSVSGAQNTGELFF. The DNA of the CDR3 is TGCAGCGTATCCGGGGCCCAGAACACCGGGGAGCTGTTTTTT. The rearrangement joins TRBV29-1 to TRBJ2-2; either TRBD1 or TRBD2 may fit D (5 bases each). Trimming took 6 bases from V and 1 from J, leaving 12 bases between them. Germline-derived CDR1 and CDR2 are SQVTM and ANQGSEA. The CDR3 spans 14 residues.

CDR3 in DNA: TGTGCCTGGAGTAAAACTAGCGGCTCCTACAATGAGCAGTTCTTC. As protein: CAWSKTSGSYNEQFF. The rearrangement joins TRBV30 to TRBJ2-1, with 8 bases matching TRBD2. Germline lookup yields CDR1 GTSNPN and CDR2 SVGIG (reference sequence). The trim removed 2 bases at V and 0 bases at J, leaving 3 bases unmatched. This CDR3 spans 15 amino acids.

This clone was recorded a few times. The chain has TRBV30 and TRBJ1-1; D unclear. The CDR3 consists of 15 residues. Trimming took 5 bases from V and 5 from J, leaving 21 bases between them. The germline CDR1 and CDR2 sequences are GTSNPN and SVGIG (reference sequence). CDR3 bases: TGTGCCTGGCGGGCACTACCAAAGACCAGGACTGAAGCTTTCTTT. Its translation: CAWRALPKTRTEAFF.